This passage covers 8 T cell receptor beta chains from one sample sequenced in a study of blood T cell repertoires in COVID-19. Repertoires were generated with immunoSEQ multiplex PCR, while TCRdb's copy carries only in-frame clones and drops some. The data show 50,000 to 75,000 clones, over 75% seen once. Material: peripheral blood. All receptors derive from a man older than 75 in a cohort sampled during active COVID-19.

The chain combines TRBV3-1 (or the pseudogene TRBV3-2) with TRBJ2-5; tentatively, D is TRBD2 (6 bases). Trimming removed 5 bases at V and 3 bases at J, with 13 bases between. Germline CDR1 and CDR2: LGHDT and YNNKEL (reference sequence). The CDR3 loop spans 14 amino acids. Here the CDR3 DNA reads TGTGCCAGCAGCATTCTGGCGGGGAAAGAGACCCAGTACTTC. Its translation: CASSILAGKETQYF.

This chain connects TRBV9 to TRBJ2-1; 7 bases align to TRBD2. The germline gives CDR1 SGDLS, CDR2 YYNGEE. This CDR3 spans 15 amino acids. J lost 7 bases, V lost 0 bases, and 7 bases had no gene match. CDR3 loop: CASSVGQIGGNEQFF. The CDR3 coding sequence is TGTGCCAGCAGCGTAGGGCAAATCGGGGGGAATGAGCAGTTCTTC. Combining the CDR3 with reference TRBV9 and TRBJ2-1 gives the whole variable domain DSGVTQTPKHLITATGQRVTLRCSPRSGDLSVYWYQQSLDQGLQFLIQYYNGEERAKGNILERFSAQQFPDLHSELNLSSLELGDSALYFCASSVGQIGGNEQFFGPGTRLTVL.

The V call is TRBV4-1, the J call TRBJ2-1, with TRBD2 identical over 7 bases. The ends lost 0 bases at V and 7 bases at J; junction bases unmatched: 6. Per the germline V gene, CDR1 is MGHRA and CDR2 is YSYEKL. This CDR3 has 15 residues. The CDR3 region has the DNA TGCGCCAGCAGCCAAGATTTGGGACTAAAGAATGAGCAGTTCTTC. It codes for CASSQDLGLKNEQFF.

The rearrangement links TRBV7-6 to TRBJ2-2, with 12 bases lining up with TRBD1. Germline CDR1 is SGHVS and CDR2 is FNYEAQ. Trimming cost V 4 bases and J 4 bases; bases outside gene matches: 7. This CDR3 has 17 residues. The DNA of the CDR3 is TGTGCCAGCAGCTGGGACAGGGGGCGGGGTACCACCGGGGAGCTGTTTTTT. This sequence encodes CASSWDRGRGTTGELFF.

The CDR3 DNA sequence: TGTGCCAGCAGCTTAGGCCTACAGGGGAGGTCTGGAAACACCATATATTTT. Its translation: CASSLGLQGRSGNTIYF. The chain links TRBV13 to TRBJ1-3; 7 bases are a match to TRBD1. The CDR3 length is 17 residues. Trimming removed 0 bases from V and 1 base from J; junction bases left unmatched: 6. Germline V gene sequence: CDR1 PRHDT, CDR2 FYEKMQ (reference sequence).

The V call is TRBV7-2, the J call TRBJ2-3; 10 nucleotides agree with TRBD2. The junction had 7 bases not matched to a gene; V was cut back by 2 bases and J by 2 bases. CDR3 length: 17 amino acids. The germline V gene has CDR1 SGHTA and CDR2 FQGNSA. The DNA for the CDR3 is TGTGCCAGCAGCTTATCCCTAGCGGGGGCCCACACAGATACGCAGTATTTT. Translating gives CASSLSLAGAHTDTQYF.

V and J are TRBV5-1 and TRBJ2-7; 9 bases map to TRBD1. V lost 4 bases, J lost 7 bases, and 12 bases stayed unmatched. This CDR3 is 15 amino acids long. Germline lookup yields CDR1 SGHRS and CDR2 YFSETQ. DNA for the CDR3: TGCGCCAGCAGCGACCCGGGGACAGGGAAATTTGAGCAGTACTTC. This gives the protein CASSDPGTGKFEQYF.

The rearrangement joins TRBV4-1 to TRBJ2-3; 12 nucleotides match TRBD2. V lost 0 bases and J lost 6; bases outside the gene matches: 7. Germline V CDR1 and CDR2: MGHRA, YSYEKL. The CDR3 runs 17 residues. In DNA form, the CDR3 reads TGCGCCAGCAGCCAAGATGCACTAGCGGGGGGCCCGGATACGCAGTATTTT. Translating gives CASSQDALAGGPDTQYF.